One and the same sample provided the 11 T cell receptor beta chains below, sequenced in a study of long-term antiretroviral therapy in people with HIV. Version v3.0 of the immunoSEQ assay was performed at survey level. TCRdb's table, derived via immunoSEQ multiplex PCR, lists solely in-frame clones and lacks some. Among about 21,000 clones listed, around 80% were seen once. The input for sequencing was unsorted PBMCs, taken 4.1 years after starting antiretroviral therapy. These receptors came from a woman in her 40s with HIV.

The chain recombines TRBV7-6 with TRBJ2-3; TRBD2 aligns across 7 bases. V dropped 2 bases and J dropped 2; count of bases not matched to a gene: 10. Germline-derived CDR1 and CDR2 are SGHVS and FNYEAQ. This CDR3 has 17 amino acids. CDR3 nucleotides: TGTGCCAGCAGCTTAAACGGAGCGGGGAACCCCACAGATACGCAGTATTTT. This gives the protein CASSLNGAGNPTDTQYF.

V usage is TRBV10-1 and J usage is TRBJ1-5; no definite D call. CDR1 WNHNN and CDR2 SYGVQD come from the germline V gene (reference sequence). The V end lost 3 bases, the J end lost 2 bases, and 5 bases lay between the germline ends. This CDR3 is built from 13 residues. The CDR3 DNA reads TGCGCCAGCAGTGATGGGGGCAATCAGCCCCAGCATTTT. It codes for CASSDGGNQPQHF.

The CDR3 here is CSVEDPGGWYEQYF. CDR3 coding DNA: TGCAGCGTTGAAGATCCAGGGGGGTGGTACGAGCAGTACTTC. This rearrangement joins TRBV29-1 to TRBJ2-7, with a possible D match to TRBD1 (7 bases). The CDR3 spans 14 residues. With 0 bases removed from V and 4 bases from J, the gap between germline ends came to 13 bases. Germline V gene data show CDR1 as SQVTM and CDR2 as ANQGSEA.

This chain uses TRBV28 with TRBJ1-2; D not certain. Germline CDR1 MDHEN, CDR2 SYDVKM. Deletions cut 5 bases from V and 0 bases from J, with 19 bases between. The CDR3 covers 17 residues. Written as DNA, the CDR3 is TGTGCCAGCAGTCCCCAAACCTACAGTTTAACTAACTATGGCTACACCTTC. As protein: CASSPQTYSLTNYGYTF.

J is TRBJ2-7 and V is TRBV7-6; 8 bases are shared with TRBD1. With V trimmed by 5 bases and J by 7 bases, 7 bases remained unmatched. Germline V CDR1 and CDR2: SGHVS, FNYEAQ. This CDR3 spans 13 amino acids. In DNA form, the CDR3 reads TGTGCCAGCAGCGACCGGGACAGGACGGAGCAGTACTTC. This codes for CASSDRDRTEQYF.

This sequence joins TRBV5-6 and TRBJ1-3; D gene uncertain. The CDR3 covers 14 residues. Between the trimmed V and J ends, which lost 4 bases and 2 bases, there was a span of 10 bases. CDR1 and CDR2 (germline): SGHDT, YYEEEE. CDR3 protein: CASSREVTGNTIYF. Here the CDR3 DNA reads TGTGCCAGCAGCAGGGAGGTGACTGGAAACACCATATATTTT.

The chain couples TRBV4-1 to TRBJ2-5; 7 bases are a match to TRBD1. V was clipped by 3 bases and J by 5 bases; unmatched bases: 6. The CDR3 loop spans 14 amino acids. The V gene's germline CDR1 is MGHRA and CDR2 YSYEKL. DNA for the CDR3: TGCGCCAGCAGCCACATTGGACAGGAGGAGACCCAGTACTTC. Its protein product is CASSHIGQEETQYF.

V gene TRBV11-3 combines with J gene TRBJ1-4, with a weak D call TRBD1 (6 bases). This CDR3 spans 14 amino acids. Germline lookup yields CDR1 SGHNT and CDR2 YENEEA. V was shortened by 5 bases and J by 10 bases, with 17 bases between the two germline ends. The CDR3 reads CASSQGGGWGKLFF. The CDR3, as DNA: TGTGCCAGCAGCCAGGGTGGGGGCTGGGGAAAACTGTTTTTT.

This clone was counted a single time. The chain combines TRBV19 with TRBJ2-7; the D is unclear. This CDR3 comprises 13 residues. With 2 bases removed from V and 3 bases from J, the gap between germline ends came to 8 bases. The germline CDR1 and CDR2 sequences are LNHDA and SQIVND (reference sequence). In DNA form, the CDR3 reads TGTGCCAGTAGTATATTGGTCTTCTACGAGCAGTACTTC. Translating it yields CASSILVFYEQYF.

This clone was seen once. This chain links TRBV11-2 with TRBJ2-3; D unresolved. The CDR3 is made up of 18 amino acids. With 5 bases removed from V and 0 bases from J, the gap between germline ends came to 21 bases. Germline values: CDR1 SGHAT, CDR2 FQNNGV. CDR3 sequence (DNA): TGTGCCAGCAGCGCCCGGATATCGTTATTCACTAGCACAGATACGCAGTATTTT. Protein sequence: CASSARISLFTSTDTQYF.

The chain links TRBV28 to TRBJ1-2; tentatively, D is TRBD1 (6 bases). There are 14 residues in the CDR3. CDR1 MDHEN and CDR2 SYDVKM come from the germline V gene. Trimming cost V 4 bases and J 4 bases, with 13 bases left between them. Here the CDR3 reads CASSSAGASYGYTF. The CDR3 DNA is TGTGCCAGCAGTTCGGCAGGGGCCTCCTATGGCTACACCTTC.